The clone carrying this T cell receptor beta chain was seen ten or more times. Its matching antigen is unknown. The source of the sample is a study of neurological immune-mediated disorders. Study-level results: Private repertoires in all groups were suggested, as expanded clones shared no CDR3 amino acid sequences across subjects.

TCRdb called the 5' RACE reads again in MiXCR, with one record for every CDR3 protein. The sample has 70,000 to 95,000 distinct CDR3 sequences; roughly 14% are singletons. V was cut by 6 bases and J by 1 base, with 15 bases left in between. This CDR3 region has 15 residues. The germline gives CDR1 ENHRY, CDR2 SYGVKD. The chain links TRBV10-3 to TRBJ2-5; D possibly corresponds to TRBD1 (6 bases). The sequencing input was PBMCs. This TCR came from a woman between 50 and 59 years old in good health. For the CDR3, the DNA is TGTGCCATCAGCGCTTCACAGGGACCCCAAGAGACCCAGTACTTC. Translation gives CAISASQGPQETQYF.